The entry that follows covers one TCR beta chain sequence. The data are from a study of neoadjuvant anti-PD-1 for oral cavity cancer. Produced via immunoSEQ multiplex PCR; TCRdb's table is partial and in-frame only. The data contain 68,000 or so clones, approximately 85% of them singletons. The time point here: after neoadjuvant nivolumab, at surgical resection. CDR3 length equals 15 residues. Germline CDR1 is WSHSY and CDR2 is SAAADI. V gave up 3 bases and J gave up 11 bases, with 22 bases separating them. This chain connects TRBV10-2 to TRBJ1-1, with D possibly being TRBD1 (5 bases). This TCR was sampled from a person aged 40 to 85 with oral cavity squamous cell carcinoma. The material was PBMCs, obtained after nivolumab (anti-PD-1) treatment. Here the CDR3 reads CASSESLIYPGKAFF. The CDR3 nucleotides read TGCGCCAGCAGTGAATCTTTAATCTACCCAGGGAAGGCTTTCTTT.